These T cell receptor beta chains were read from a single sample in a study of blood T cell repertoires in COVID-19. TCRdb keeps only in-frame clones here, not all; method: immunoSEQ multiplex PCR. The table includes about 68,000 clones, about 86% detected once. Sequencing was carried out using peripheral blood. The receptors come from a man aged 45-60 years with acute or convalescent COVID-19. Each CDR3 is given without its conserved first and last residue. The listing skips clone size in some rows; elsewhere it reads once, few, many or a size class.

size: -; V: TRBV24-1; J: TRBJ2-2; CDR3: ATSDLPYTGELF
size: -; V: TRBV2; J: TRBJ1-4; CDR3: ASTEGGANEKLF
size: -; V: TRBV19; J: TRBJ2-5; CDR3: ASSSRLAGGRETQY
size: -; V: TRBV24-1; J: TRBJ1-2; CDR3: ATSDLRTTNYGYT
size: -; V: TRBV11-2; J: TRBJ1-5; CDR3: ASSLDAGGAGQPQH
size: -; V: TRBV11-3; J: TRBJ2-2; CDR3: ASSLRDIRGAGELF
size: once; V: TRBV11-2; J: TRBJ2-3; CDR3: ASSLAWRGGSTDTQY
size: -; V: TRBV28; J: TRBJ2-1; CDR3: ASTPGTSAYNEQF
size: -; V: TRBV4-1; J: TRBJ2-5; CDR3: ASSQALQETQY
size: -; V: TRBV6-5; J: TRBJ1-2; CDR3: ASTRPNRAYYGYT
size: -; V: TRBV7-9; J: TRBJ2-7; CDR3: ASSLGQSSYEQY
size: -; V: TRBV4-1; J: TRBJ2-3; CDR3: ASSQQNLLSTDTQY
size: once; V: TRBV12-5; J: TRBJ2-2; CDR3: ASGLVGQGSTGELF
size: -; V: TRBV5-6; J: TRBJ1-4; CDR3: ASSLRVDEKLF
size: -; V: TRBV28; J: TRBJ2-3; CDR3: ASRFKWGGVTDTQY
size: -; V: TRBV28; J: TRBJ1-3; CDR3: ASSLNRRFRDTIY
size: -; V: TRBV6-6; J: TRBJ2-7; CDR3: ASSYSPGGQGHEQY
size: -; V: TRBV19; J: TRBJ1-5; CDR3: ASTRGTGGAHSNQPQH
size: -; V: TRBV5-1; J: TRBJ2-7; CDR3: ASKIAGGYEQY
size: -; V: TRBV15; J: TRBJ2-7; CDR3: ATSRAFRGISLGEQY
size: -; V: TRBV10-3; J: TRBJ1-2; CDR3: AISESGLRLGGYT
size: -; V: TRBV9; J: TRBJ1-6; CDR3: ASTAEGHRGSPLH
size: -; V: TRBV13; J: TRBJ2-7; CDR3: ASSSRTSGASYEQY
size: -; V: TRBV6-5; J: TRBJ1-2; CDR3: ASSPWESQHYGYT
size: -; V: TRBV24-1; J: TRBJ1-2; CDR3: ATSDSGTHTTNYGYT
size: -; V: TRBV5-1; J: TRBJ2-7; CDR3: ASSLGQVLYEQY
size: -; V: TRBV2; J: TRBJ2-3; CDR3: ASSLSGGDTQY
size: -; V: TRBV6-5; J: TRBJ1-6; CDR3: ATLRTGGNSPLH
size: -; V: TRBV10-3; J: TRBJ1-4; CDR3: AISGDRGDEKLF
size: few; V: TRBV3-1/TRBV3-2; J: TRBJ2-6; CDR3: ASTGQGGSGANVLT
size: -; V: TRBV5-1; J: TRBJ2-3; CDR3: ASSLVSSGLLRY
size: -; V: TRBV6-5; J: TRBJ2-1; CDR3: ASQTSLNEQF
size: few; V: TRBV29-1; J: TRBJ1-2; CDR3: SVERDSGGYT
size: -; V: TRBV28; J: TRBJ2-3; CDR3: ASSSSQGTGTDTQY
size: -; V: TRBV27; J: TRBJ1-3; CDR3: ASSPTGTGNTIY
size: -; V: TRBV6-5; J: TRBJ1-6; CDR3: ASSTEYNSPLH
size: -; V: TRBV3-1/TRBV3-2; J: TRBJ1-1; CDR3: ASSQGVGNTEAF
size: -; V: TRBV2; J: TRBJ2-7; CDR3: ASRVGQTYEQY
size: -; V: TRBV25-1; J: TRBJ2-7; CDR3: ASRLAGGSYEQY
size: few; V: TRBV2; J: TRBJ1-1; CDR3: ASSLQGALNTEAF
size: few; V: TRBV7-9; J: TRBJ1-3; CDR3: ASSLRQGRSGNTIY
size: -; V: TRBV28; J: TRBJ2-7; CDR3: ASRGQGAEQY
size: -; V: TRBV16; J: TRBJ1-1; CDR3: ASSLGQVMTEAF
size: -; V: TRBV5-6; J: TRBJ1-6; CDR3: ASSFQTFTLH
size: -; V: TRBV18; J: TRBJ1-1; CDR3: ASSSRTGGMNTEAF
size: -; V: TRBV6-5; J: TRBJ1-2; CDR3: ASRPGGAPKSYT
size: -; V: TRBV12-3/TRBV12-4; J: TRBJ2-1; CDR3: ASRSSGSPSGV
size: -; V: TRBV10-3; J: TRBJ2-7; CDR3: AIREGVYEQY
size: -; V: TRBV3-1/TRBV3-2; J: TRBJ2-7; CDR3: ASRPQTGRSGEQY
size: once; V: TRBV14; J: TRBJ2-7; CDR3: ASSQGSGSKQY
size: -; V: TRBV9; J: TRBJ2-7; CDR3: ASSGGLAGEYEQY